The 18 T cell receptor beta chains reported below all come from one sample, sequenced in a study of T cell responses to AZD1222 COVID-19 vaccine. Sequencing used immunoSEQ multiplex PCR; TCRdb keeps in-frame clones, though not all of them. The sample carries some 150,000 clones, 90% to 95% recorded once. The sample in question was peripheral blood, obtained on day 0 of AZD1222 vaccination. The receptor source for this set is an adult in good health.

The chain links TRBV11-2 to TRBJ2-5; D remains ambiguous. The V and J ends lost 1 base and 5 bases respectively, with 2 bases between them. CDR1 and CDR2 (germline): SGHAT, FQNNGV. The CDR3 runs to 11 residues. In nucleotides, the CDR3 is TGTGCCAGCAGCTTAGTCGAGACCCAGTACTTC. This gives the protein CASSLVETQYF. The full variable domain, in which reference TRBV11-2 and TRBJ2-5 provide the parts outside the CDR3, is EAGVAQSPRYKIIEKRQSVAFWCNPISGHATLYWYQQILGQGPKLLIQFQNNGVVDDSQLPKDRFSAERLKGVDSTLKIQPAKLEDSAVYLCASSLVETQYFGPGTRLLVL.

CDR3 coding DNA: TGTGCCAGCAGCCAGATGCCGGGATCTTACGAGCAGTACTTC. Its translation: CASSQMPGSYEQYF. The gene calls are TRBV3-1 (or the pseudogene TRBV3-2) and TRBJ2-7, with D possibly being TRBD2 (5 bases). CDR1 and CDR2 (germline): LGHDT, YNNKEL (reference sequence). The CDR3 totals 14 residues. Between the trimmed V and J ends, which lost 3 bases and 4 bases, there was a span of 13 bases.

The chain joins TRBV29-1 to TRBJ1-1; maybe TRBD1 (5 bases). The CDR3 length is 13 residues. Germline V gives CDR1 SQVTM, CDR2 ANQGSEA. V was cut by 5 bases and J by 3 bases, with 13 bases left in between. CDR3 nucleotide sequence: TGCAGCGTTAAAACCGGGGCGCACACTGAAGCTTTCTTT. It yields the protein CSVKTGAHTEAFF. Complete variable domain (other parts from reference TRBV29-1 and TRBJ1-1): SAVISQKPSRDICQRGTSLTIQCQVDSQVTMMFWYRQQPGQSLTLIATANQGSEATYESGFVIDKFPISRPNLTFSTLTVSNMSPEDSSIYLCSVKTGAHTEAFFGQGTRLTVV.

The gene calls are TRBV7-2 and TRBJ1-1, with 9 bases that match TRBD1. The CDR3 extends over 13 amino acids. The germline gives CDR1 SGHTA, CDR2 FQGNSA. V lost 5 bases, J lost 3 bases, and 1 base stayed unmatched. The CDR3 spells CASSRQGDTEAFF. In nucleotides, the CDR3 is TGTGCCAGCAGCCGACAGGGGGACACTGAAGCTTTCTTT.

This rearrangement joins TRBV12-3 or TRBV12-4 to TRBJ1-5; D unclear. Trimming left V 5 bases short and J 5 bases short, with 4 bases between. The CDR3 runs to 11 residues. The CDR3 loop reads CASSTDQPQHF. The CDR3 DNA is TGTGCCAGCAGTACGGATCAGCCCCAGCATTTT.

This chain connects TRBV27 to TRBJ2-1; D is unclear. The CDR3 runs 15 residues. The germline V and J ends were trimmed by 4 bases and 7 bases, with 17 bases remaining between them. Germline lookup yields CDR1 MNHEY and CDR2 SMNVEV (reference sequence). CDR3 nucleotide sequence: TGTGCCAGCAGTTCCCGGCCAGGCCGCCTAAATGAGCAGTTCTTC. It encodes CASSSRPGRLNEQFF.

The chain carries TRBV7-8 and TRBJ1-4, with 8 bases that match TRBD1. Germline V CDR1 and CDR2: SGHVS, FQNEAQ. The J segment lost 7 bases and the V segment lost 4 bases, leaving 11 bases of the junction unmatched. The CDR3 length is 16 residues. CDR3 sequence (DNA): TGTGCCAGCAGCTCCGAACCCGGACAGGGAGTTGAAAAACTGTTTTTT. Translated, it gives CASSSEPGQGVEKLFF.

The chain recombines TRBV19 with TRBJ1-2, with TRBD1 matching over 10 bases. This CDR3 spans 13 amino acids. Germline CDR1 LNHDA, CDR2 SQIVND (reference sequence). With 7 bases clipped from V and 8 bases from J, the junction kept 7 bases outside the gene matches. This CDR3 is CASTPGQGHGYTF. The CDR3 nucleotides read TGTGCCAGTACCCCGGGACAGGGGCACGGCTACACCTTC.

This clone came up once. The rearrangement uses TRBV5-4 and TRBJ2-3; the D gene is possibly TRBD1 (6 bases). V was shortened by 0 bases and J by 3 bases, with 14 bases between the two germline ends. This CDR3 comprises 16 residues. CDR1 and CDR2 (germline): SGHNT, YYREEE (reference sequence). CDR3 residues: CASSLAQGSSTDTQYF. The CDR3 nucleotides read TGTGCCAGCAGCTTGGCCCAGGGGAGTTCAACAGATACGCAGTATTTT.

The V call is TRBV11-2, the J call TRBJ2-7, with 8 bases aligning to TRBD1. The ends lost 5 bases at V and 7 bases at J; junction bases unmatched: 25. The germline CDR1 and CDR2 sequences are SGHAT and FQNNGV. The CDR3 sequence is 19 residues long. This CDR3 is CASSPLTRDRFFRITEQYF. CDR3 nucleotide sequence: TGTGCCAGCAGCCCCCTCACCCGGGACAGGTTTTTTAGGATTACGGAGCAGTACTTC.

V is TRBV5-4 and J is TRBJ1-3, with D possibly TRBD1 on 5 matching bases. There are 15 residues in the CDR3. Germline CDR1 and CDR2: SGHNT and YYREEE (reference sequence). V lost 4 bases, J lost 2 bases, and 13 bases lay in between. CDR3 bases: TGTGCCAGCAGCCGTCGTGGGGGGACTGGAAACACCATATATTTT. Amino acids: CASSRRGGTGNTIYF.

Here the CDR3 reads CASSVPGRDIQYF. CDR3 DNA sequence: TGTGCCAGCAGTGTACCCGGGAGGGACATTCAGTACTTC. The chain couples TRBV25-1 to TRBJ2-4; TRBD2 matches at 8 bases. CDR1 is MGHDK and CDR2 is SYGVNS in the germline V gene. Germline trimming cut 4 bases from V and 8 bases from J; bases unmatched to any gene: 4. CDR3 size: 13 residues.

This rearrangement joins TRBV28 to TRBJ1-2; TRBD1 matches 7 bases. The CDR3 length is 15 residues. CDR1 is MDHEN, CDR2 SYDVKM, per germline. The ends lost 2 bases at V and 7 bases at J; junction bases unmatched: 10. In nucleotides, the CDR3 is TGTGCCAGCAGTTTAATCGGAGGAGGGGGCGGTGGCTACACCTTC. Translating it yields CASSLIGGGGGGYTF.

The J gene is TRBJ1-5, the V gene TRBV12-3 or TRBV12-4; D gene uncertain. V was cut by 7 bases and J by 5 bases, with 9 bases left in between. This CDR3 has 12 residues. CDR3 amino acids: CASTQSHQPQHF. Written as DNA, the CDR3 is TGTGCCAGCACCCAGAGCCATCAGCCCCAGCATTTT.

V is TRBV19 and J is TRBJ1-4; D might be TRBD1 (5 bases). V lost 5 bases and J 6 bases, leaving 13 bases between the germline ends. CDR1 and CDR2 (germline): LNHDA, SQIVND (reference sequence). The CDR3 spans 14 residues. CDR3 protein: CASSAFGGYEKLFF. The CDR3 DNA reads TGTGCCAGTAGTGCCTTCGGGGGGTATGAAAAACTGTTTTTT.

This clone was seen a handful of times. The rearrangement joins TRBV4-2 to TRBJ2-7; tentatively, D is TRBD2 (5 bases). CDR3 length equals 12 residues. V dropped 5 bases and J dropped 7 bases, with 12 bases sitting between them. The germline V gene encodes CDR1 LGHNA and CDR2 YNFKEQ. The CDR3 protein is CASSTPGGEQYF. Written as DNA, the CDR3 is TGTGCCAGCAGCACACCGGGCGGGGAGCAGTACTTC.

This chain uses TRBV5-6 with TRBJ2-1; maybe TRBD1 (6 bases). The germline V and J ends were trimmed by 4 bases and 4 bases, with 9 bases remaining between them. The CDR3 is 13 amino acids. Germline V gives CDR1 SGHDT, CDR2 YYEEEE. The CDR3 DNA reads as TGTGCCAGCAGCGAAGGGGGTTACAATGAGCAGTTCTTC. Protein: CASSEGGYNEQFF.

V usage is TRBV5-4 and J usage is TRBJ2-7, with 8 nucleotides matching TRBD2. Per the germline V gene, CDR1 is SGHNT and CDR2 is YYREEE (reference sequence). The CDR3 runs 16 residues. After removal of 5 bases from V and 2 bases from J, the junction contained 12 bases not matched to a gene. In DNA, the CDR3 is TGTGCCAGCAGTCTACGAGGGGCAGCGGGGGCCTACGAGCAGTACTTC. Amino acid sequence: CASSLRGAAGAYEQYF.